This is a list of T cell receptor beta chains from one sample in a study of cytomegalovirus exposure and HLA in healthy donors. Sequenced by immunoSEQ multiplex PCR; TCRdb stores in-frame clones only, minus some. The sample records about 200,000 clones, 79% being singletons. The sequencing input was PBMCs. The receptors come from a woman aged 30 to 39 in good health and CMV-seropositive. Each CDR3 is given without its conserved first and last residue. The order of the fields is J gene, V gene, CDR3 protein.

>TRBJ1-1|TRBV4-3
ASSRLENTEAF
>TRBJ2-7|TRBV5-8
ASSFGLAGSHEQY
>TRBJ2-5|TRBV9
ASSVGAGGYLQETQY
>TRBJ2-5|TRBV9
ASSGRTSNGETQY
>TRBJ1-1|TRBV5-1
ASSLEAGMNTEAF
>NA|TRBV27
ASSLFEGPYEQY
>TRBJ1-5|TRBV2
ASTAGSNQPQH
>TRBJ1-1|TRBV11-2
ASSFTSIIVGQPPTEAF
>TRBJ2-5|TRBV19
ASSMFLAGDRQETQY
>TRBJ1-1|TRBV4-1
ASSQDSGSEAF
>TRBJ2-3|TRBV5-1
ASSFQREYTDTQY
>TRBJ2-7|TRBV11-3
ASSFSTGGRHEQY
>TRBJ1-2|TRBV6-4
ASRRDSTQANYGYT
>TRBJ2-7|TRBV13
ASSPRDRGEEQY
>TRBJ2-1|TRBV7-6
ASSLAPPSGTQGVQF
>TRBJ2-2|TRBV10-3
ATGTSGGVIPGELF
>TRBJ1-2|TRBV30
AWSVKQTGYGYT
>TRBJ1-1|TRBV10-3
AISVSVNTEAF
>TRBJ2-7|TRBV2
ASSADRGLYEQY
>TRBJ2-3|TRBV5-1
ASSLVDRTTDTQY
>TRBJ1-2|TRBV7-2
ASSLNPRDPGQP
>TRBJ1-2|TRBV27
ASSKTGVSGYT
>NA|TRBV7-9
ASSILGPYEQY
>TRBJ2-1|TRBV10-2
ATRQGYNEQF
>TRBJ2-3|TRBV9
ASSPTSGGDRAQY
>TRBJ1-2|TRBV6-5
ASSPLPGQGGGYT
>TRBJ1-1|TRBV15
ATSIGGNTEAF
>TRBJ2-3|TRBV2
ASSGTSDTQY
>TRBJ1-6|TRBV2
ASSPGQGSSPLH
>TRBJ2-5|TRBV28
ASSPQVSQETQY
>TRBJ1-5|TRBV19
ASSATREQPQH
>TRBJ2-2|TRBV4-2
ASSQDVAGGTGELF
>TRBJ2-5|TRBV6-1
ASSGSRVETQY
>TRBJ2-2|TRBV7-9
ASSFDQLTVNTGELF
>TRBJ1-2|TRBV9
ASSFGQGEGYGYT
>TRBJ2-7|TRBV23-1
ASRGQGYPYEQY
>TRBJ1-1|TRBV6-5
ASSYDSYMNTEAF
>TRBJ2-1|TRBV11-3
ASSLDHWSSGRGPYNEQF
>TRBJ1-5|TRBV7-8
ASSLARVGQRYSNQPQH
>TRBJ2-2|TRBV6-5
ASSPTGTNTGELF
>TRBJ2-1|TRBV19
ASTPIGQNPYNEQF
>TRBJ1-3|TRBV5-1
ASSLAQTSGNTIY
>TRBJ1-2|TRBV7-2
ASSDNKRGGGYT
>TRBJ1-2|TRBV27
ASSFFRDRGSIYYGYT
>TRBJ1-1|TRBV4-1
ASSQATDRRKIEAF
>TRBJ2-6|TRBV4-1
ASSQGGYISGANVLT
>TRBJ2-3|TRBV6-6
ASRHPTLDTQY
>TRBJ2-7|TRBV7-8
ASSPNPSSYEQY
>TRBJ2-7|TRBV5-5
ASSSTGLTYEQY
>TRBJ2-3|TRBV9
ASSVRPLASTDTQY
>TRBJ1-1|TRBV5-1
ASSGMGQGNTEAF
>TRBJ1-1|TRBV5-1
ASSLGQGRVTEAF
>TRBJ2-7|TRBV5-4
ASSTPGEQY
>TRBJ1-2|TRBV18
ASSFPTGGHYGYT
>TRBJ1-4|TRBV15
ATSRGGQSFATNEKLF
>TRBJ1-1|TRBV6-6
ASSRQGQNTEAF
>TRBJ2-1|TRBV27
ASSPTYNEQF